The 18 T cell receptor beta chains below come from one sample, sequenced in a study of cytomegalovirus exposure and HLA in healthy donors. Both 60 Vbeta primers and 13 Jbeta primers went into the PCR. Clones were read by immunoSEQ multiplex PCR, and TCRdb kept only the in-frame ones, dropping some. The sample includes 100,000 to 150,000 clones, 70% to 80% of them seen just once. The specimen was PBMCs. All receptors come from a middle-aged woman in good health and CMV-seropositive.

The rearrangement uses TRBV9 and TRBJ2-3; D possibly corresponds to TRBD2 (5 bases). V shed 3 bases and J shed 8 bases, with 7 bases lying between them. Germline V lookup: CDR1 SGDLS, CDR2 YYNGEE. This CDR3 spans 11 amino acids. The CDR3 region is CASSASGTQYF. Here the CDR3 DNA reads TGTGCCAGCAGCGCAAGCGGTACGCAGTATTTT.

The sample holds a few counts of this clone. The V call is TRBV21-1, the J call TRBJ1-2; the listed D gene, TRBD1, was not tested against the DNA. TRBV21-1 is noted as a pseudogene. The CDR3 loop spans 15 amino acids. This CDR3 reads CASSPPGRKNYGYTF. The CDR3 nucleotides read TGTGCCAGCAGCCCCCCAGGAAGGAAAAACTATGGCTACACCTTC.

The chain carries TRBV19 and TRBJ2-7; D might be TRBD2 (7 bases). There are 15 residues in the CDR3. Trimming cost V 3 bases and J 6 bases, with 18 bases left between them. Germline assignment: CDR1 LNHDA and CDR2 SQIVND (reference sequence). The DNA of the CDR3 is TGTGCCAGTAGTATGTTTCGGGGGGCGCCTTTCGAGCAGTACTTC. Translating it yields CASSMFRGAPFEQYF.

This clone was observed once. The V and J genes are TRBV10-3 and TRBJ1-2; 8 nucleotides agree with TRBD1. The CDR3 has 18 amino acids. The V segment lost 3 bases and the J segment 4 bases; nucleotides outside the gene matches: 16. Germline-derived CDR1 and CDR2 are ENHRY and SYGVKD. The CDR3 spells CAISDWSPGGAGSYGYTF. The CDR3 region has the DNA TGTGCCATCAGTGATTGGTCCCCAGGGGGCGCTGGGAGCTATGGCTACACCTTC.

V and J are TRBV20-1 and TRBJ1-2, with D uncertain. Germline V CDR1 and CDR2: DFQATT, SNEGSKA (reference sequence). This CDR3 contains 8 residues. CDR3 in DNA: TGCACCCCCTACGGCTACACCTTC. It specifies CTPYGYTF.

V and J are TRBV19 and TRBJ2-7, with D tentatively TRBD2 (7 bases). Between the trimmed V and J ends, which lost 3 bases and 4 bases, there was a span of 16 bases. Per the germline V gene, CDR1 is LNHDA and CDR2 is SQIVND (reference sequence). CDR3 length: 15 residues. The CDR3 loop reads CASSIRAGEGYEQYF. CDR3 nucleotides: TGTGCCAGTAGTATCCGGGCAGGGGAGGGATACGAGCAGTACTTC.

This sequence joins TRBV4-3 and TRBJ2-1; TRBD2 aligns across 11 bases. The trim removed 1 base at V and 3 bases at J, leaving 5 bases unmatched. Germline V gives CDR1 LGHNA, CDR2 YSLEER. CDR3 length: 17 amino acids. CDR3 in amino acids: CASSQVSGLAGYNEQFF. The CDR3 DNA reads as TGCGCCAGCAGCCAAGTTTCAGGACTAGCGGGCTACAATGAGCAGTTCTTC.

This clone appeared a few times. The chain carries TRBV19 and TRBJ2-3; 10 bases fit TRBD2. Germline-derived CDR1 and CDR2 are LNHDA and SQIVND (reference sequence). This CDR3 is built from 18 residues. With 5 bases clipped from V and 0 bases from J, the junction kept 11 bases outside the gene matches. The CDR3 sequence is CASSAGLATGLSTDTQYF. Here the CDR3 DNA reads TGTGCCAGTAGTGCGGGACTAGCGACCGGGCTTAGCACAGATACGCAGTATTTT.

The chain recombines TRBV18 with TRBJ1-1; 8 positions agree with TRBD1. The germline CDR1 and CDR2 sequences are KGHSH and LQKENI. The CDR3 has 15 residues. V lost 3 bases to trimming and J lost 3 bases; unmatched junction nucleotides: 6. The DNA for the CDR3 is TGTGCCAGCTCACCTAGGACAGGGAGGGACACTGAAGCTTTCTTT. This translates into CASSPRTGRDTEAFF.

V and J are TRBV2 and TRBJ2-5; a possible D gene is TRBD1 (6 bases). V was pared by 7 bases and J by 7 bases, with 16 bases between. Germline CDR1 reads SNHLY; CDR2 reads FYNNEI. The CDR3 has 13 residues. CDR3 protein: CASNEQGAGTQYF. The CDR3 DNA reads TGTGCCAGCAACGAACAGGGCGCAGGGACCCAGTACTTC.

V gene TRBV5-6 combines with J gene TRBJ2-2; D perhaps matches TRBD2 (6 bases). CDR3 length: 14 residues. Germline lookup yields CDR1 SGHDT and CDR2 YYEEEE. V lost 4 bases, J lost 6 bases, and 13 bases lay in between. The CDR3 coding sequence is TGTGCCAGCAGCCACGCGGCGGGATCCGGGGAGCTGTTTTTT. It encodes CASSHAAGSGELFF.

This chain connects TRBV7-3 to TRBJ2-7; the D gene is possibly TRBD2 (5 bases). CDR1 is SGHTA and CDR2 is FQGTGA in the germline V gene. The CDR3 spans 14 residues. V lost 3 bases and J lost 2, with 11 bases in between. The CDR3 here is CASSLGEIPYEQYF. As DNA, the CDR3 is TGTGCCAGCAGCTTGGGAGAGATTCCCTACGAGCAGTACTTC.

V usage is TRBV5-6 and J usage is TRBJ2-1; 10 nucleotides agree with TRBD2. The J segment lost 4 bases and the V segment lost 9 bases, leaving 7 bases of the junction unmatched. This CDR3 region has 14 residues. Per germline, CDR1 SGHDT and CDR2 YYEEEE. CDR3 loop: CATSLTSGYNEQFF. The CDR3 region has the DNA TGTGCCACCTCGCTGACTAGCGGGTACAATGAGCAGTTCTTC.

The CDR3 coding sequence is TGTGCCAGCAGCTCCCAGGGAGGTTCGGGGGGCTTTTTCTACGAGCAGTACTTC. The encoded protein is CASSSQGGSGGFFYEQYF. The rearrangement uses TRBV7-2 and TRBJ2-7, with D possibly being TRBD2 (7 bases). CDR1 and CDR2 (germline): SGHTA, FQGNSA. The CDR3 length is 18 residues. V shed 4 bases and J shed 3 bases, with 25 bases lying between them. Variable domain in full (rest from reference TRBV7-2 and TRBJ2-7): GAGVSQSPSNKVTEKGKDVELRCDPISGHTALYWYRQSLGQGLEFLIYFQGNSAPDKSGLPSDRFSAERTGGSVSTLTIQRTQQEDSAVYLCASSSQGGSGGFFYEQYFGPGTRLTVT.

This clone was found a few times. The chain employs TRBV7-2 and TRBJ1-5; D may be TRBD1 (5 bases). Between the trimmed V and J ends, which lost 0 bases and 3 bases, there was a span of 9 bases. The CDR3 has 15 residues. Per germline, CDR1 SGHTA and CDR2 FQGNSA. CDR3 nucleotides: TGTGCCAGCAGCTTAGCCCCAGGGCTCAATCAGCCCCAGCATTTT. It yields the protein CASSLAPGLNQPQHF.

The J gene is TRBJ2-2, the V gene TRBV19, with 7 bases lining up with TRBD1. This CDR3 region has 15 residues. In germline, CDR1 is LNHDA, CDR2 SQIVND (reference sequence). V dropped 6 bases and J dropped 4; count of bases not matched to a gene: 8. The CDR3 coding sequence is TGTGCCAGTAGCCACCTTGGGACAGCCACCGGGGAGCTGTTTTTT. It is translated as CASSHLGTATGELFF.

The chain carries TRBV19 and TRBJ2-3, with 9 nucleotides matching TRBD2. The CDR3 is 15 residues long. From germline, CDR1 is LNHDA and CDR2 SQIVND (reference sequence). Losses at the gene ends were 2 bases for V and 0 bases for J; bases not matched to a gene: 0. The CDR3 DNA is TGTGCCAGTAGTATAACTAGCGGGAGCACAGATACGCAGTATTTT. Encoded protein: CASSITSGSTDTQYF. The full variable domain, completed using reference TRBV19 and TRBJ2-3, is DGGITQSPKYLFRKEGQNVTLSCEQNLNHDAMYWYRQDPGQGLRLIYYSQIVNDFQKGDIAEGYSVSREKKESFPLTVTSAQKNPTAFYLCASSITSGSTDTQYFGPGTRLTVL.

This clone turned up a few times. V gene TRBV15 combines with J gene TRBJ2-3; 9 bases map to TRBD2. V shed 2 bases, J shed 0 bases, and the junction held 6 bases outside the gene matches. The CDR3 sequence is 17 residues long. The germline V gene has CDR1 LNHNV and CDR2 YYDKDF (reference sequence). The CDR3 loop reads CATSRRRAGGSTDTQYF. Written as DNA, the CDR3 is TGTGCCACCAGCAGACGCAGGGCGGGGGGGAGCACAGATACGCAGTATTTT.